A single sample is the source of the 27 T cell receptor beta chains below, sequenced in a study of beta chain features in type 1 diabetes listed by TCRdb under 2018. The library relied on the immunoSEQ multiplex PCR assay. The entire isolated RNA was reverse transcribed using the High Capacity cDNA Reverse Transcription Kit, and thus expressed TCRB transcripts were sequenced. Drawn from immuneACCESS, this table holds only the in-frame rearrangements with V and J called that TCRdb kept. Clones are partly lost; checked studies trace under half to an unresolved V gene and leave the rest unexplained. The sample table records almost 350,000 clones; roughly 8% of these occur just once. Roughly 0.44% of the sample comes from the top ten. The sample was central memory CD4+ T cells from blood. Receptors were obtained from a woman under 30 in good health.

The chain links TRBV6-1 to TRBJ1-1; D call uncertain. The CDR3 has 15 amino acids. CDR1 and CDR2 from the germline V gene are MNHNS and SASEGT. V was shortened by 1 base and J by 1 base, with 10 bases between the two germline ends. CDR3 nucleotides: TGTGCCAGCAGTGAAGTTATCGGCAGGAACACTGAAGCTTTCTTT. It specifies CASSEVIGRNTEAFF.

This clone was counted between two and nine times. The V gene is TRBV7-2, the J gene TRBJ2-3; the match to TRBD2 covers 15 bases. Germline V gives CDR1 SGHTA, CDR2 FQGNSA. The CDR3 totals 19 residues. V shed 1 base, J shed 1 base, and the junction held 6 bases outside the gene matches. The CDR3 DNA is TGTGCCAGCAGCTTAGGGGGACTAGCGGGAGGTTTGGGCACAGATACGCAGTATTTT. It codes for CASSLGGLAGGLGTDTQYF.

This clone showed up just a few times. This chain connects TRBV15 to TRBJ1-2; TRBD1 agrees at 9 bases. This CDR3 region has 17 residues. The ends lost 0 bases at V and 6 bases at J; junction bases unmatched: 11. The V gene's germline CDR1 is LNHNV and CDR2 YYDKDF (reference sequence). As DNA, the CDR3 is TGTGCCACCAGCAGAGATCCTACAGGGGGCGCGGATAATGGCTACACCTTC. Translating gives CATSRDPTGGADNGYTF.

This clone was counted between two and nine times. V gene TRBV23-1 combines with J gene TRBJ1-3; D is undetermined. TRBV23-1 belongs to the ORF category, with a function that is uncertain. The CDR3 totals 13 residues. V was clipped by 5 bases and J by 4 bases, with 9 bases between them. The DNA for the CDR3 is TGCGCCAGCAGTTCCCATAAAGGAAACACCATATATTTT. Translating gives CASSSHKGNTIYF.

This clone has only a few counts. The CDR3 is CASSPTSGRLETQYF. CDR3 bases: TGTGCCAGCAGCCCGACTAGCGGGAGATTGGAGACCCAGTACTTC. V gene TRBV6-5 combines with J gene TRBJ2-5; TRBD2 matches at 12 bases. This CDR3 contains 15 residues. J gave up 5 bases and V 6 bases, and 7 bases lay outside the gene matches. Germline V CDR1 and CDR2: MNHEY, SVGAGI.

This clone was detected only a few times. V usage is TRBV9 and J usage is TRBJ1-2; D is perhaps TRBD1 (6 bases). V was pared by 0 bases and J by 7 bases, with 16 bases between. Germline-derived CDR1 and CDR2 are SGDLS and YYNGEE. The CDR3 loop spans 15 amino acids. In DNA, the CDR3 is TGTGCCAGCAGCGTAGATCGGGGGGCGAGTGGTGGCTACACCTTC. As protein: CASSVDRGASGGYTF.

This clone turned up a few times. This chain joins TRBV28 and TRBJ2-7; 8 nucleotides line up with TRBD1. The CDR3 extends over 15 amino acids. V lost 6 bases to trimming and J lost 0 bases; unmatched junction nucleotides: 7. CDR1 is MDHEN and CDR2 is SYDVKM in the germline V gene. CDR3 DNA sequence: TGTGCCAGCAGCCCACGGACAGGGCTCTCCTACGAGCAGTACTTC. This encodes CASSPRTGLSYEQYF.

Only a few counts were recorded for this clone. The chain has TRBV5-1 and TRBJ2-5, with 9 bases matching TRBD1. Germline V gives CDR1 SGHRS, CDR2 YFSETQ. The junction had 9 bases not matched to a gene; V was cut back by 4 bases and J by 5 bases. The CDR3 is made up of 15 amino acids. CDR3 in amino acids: CASSPDRGTRETQYF. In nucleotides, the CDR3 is TGCGCCAGCAGCCCGGACAGGGGAACGAGGGAGACCCAGTACTTC.

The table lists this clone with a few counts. CDR3 protein: CATTWRGKETQYF. The CDR3, as DNA: TGTGCCACCACCTGGCGGGGAAAGGAGACCCAGTACTTC. The chain combines TRBV15 with TRBJ2-5; D possibly corresponds to TRBD2 (6 bases). CDR3 size: 13 residues. The V end was cut by 7 bases, the J end by 5 bases, with 14 bases between. Germline assignment: CDR1 LNHNV and CDR2 YYDKDF (reference sequence).

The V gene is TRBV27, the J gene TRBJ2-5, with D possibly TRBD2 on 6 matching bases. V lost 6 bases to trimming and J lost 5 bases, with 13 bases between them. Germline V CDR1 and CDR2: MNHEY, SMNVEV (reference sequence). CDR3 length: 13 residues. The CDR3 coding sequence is TGTGCCAGCAGAGGGGTGGGGAGGGAGACCCAGTACTTC. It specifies CASRGVGRETQYF.

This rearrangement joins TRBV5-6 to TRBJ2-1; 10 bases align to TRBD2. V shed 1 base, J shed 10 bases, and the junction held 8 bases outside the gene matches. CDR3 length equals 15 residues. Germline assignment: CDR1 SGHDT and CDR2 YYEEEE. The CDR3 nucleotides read TGTGCCAGCAGCTTGTACAGCGGGAGGGCCCTCGAGCAGTTCTTC. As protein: CASSLYSGRALEQFF.

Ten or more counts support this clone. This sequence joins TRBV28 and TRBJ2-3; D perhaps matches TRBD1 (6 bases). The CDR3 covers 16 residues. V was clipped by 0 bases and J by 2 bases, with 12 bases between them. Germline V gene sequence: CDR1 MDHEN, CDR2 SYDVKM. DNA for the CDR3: TGTGCCAGCAGTTTATGGACAGGACCTCTCACAGATACGCAGTATTTT. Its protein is CASSLWTGPLTDTQYF.

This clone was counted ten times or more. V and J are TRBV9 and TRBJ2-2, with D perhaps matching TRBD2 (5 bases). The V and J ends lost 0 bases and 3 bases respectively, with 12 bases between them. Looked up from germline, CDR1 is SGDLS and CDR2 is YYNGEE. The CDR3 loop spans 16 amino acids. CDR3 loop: CASSVAWSSYTGELFF. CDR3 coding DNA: TGTGCCAGCAGCGTAGCTTGGTCTAGCTACACCGGGGAGCTGTTTTTT.

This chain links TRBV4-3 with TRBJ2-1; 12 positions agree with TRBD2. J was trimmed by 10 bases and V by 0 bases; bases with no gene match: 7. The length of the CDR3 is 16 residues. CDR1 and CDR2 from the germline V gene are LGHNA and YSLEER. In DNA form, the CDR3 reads TGCGCCAGCAGCCAAGATCGGACTAGCGGGGCTAGAGAGCAGTTCTTC. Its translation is CASSQDRTSGAREQFF.

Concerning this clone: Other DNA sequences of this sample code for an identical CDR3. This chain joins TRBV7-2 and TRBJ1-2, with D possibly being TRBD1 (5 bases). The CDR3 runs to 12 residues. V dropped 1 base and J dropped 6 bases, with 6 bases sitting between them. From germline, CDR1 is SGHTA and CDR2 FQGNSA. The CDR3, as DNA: TGTGCCAGCAGCTTAGACAGGAATGGCTACACCTTC. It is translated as CASSLDRNGYTF.

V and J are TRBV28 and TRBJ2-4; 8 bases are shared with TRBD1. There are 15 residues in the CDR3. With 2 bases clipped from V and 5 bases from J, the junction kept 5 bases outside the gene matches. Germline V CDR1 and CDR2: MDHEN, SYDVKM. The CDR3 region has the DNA TGTGCCAGCAGTTTAGCAGGGGGCGTACAAAACATTCAGTACTTC. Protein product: CASSLAGGVQNIQYF.

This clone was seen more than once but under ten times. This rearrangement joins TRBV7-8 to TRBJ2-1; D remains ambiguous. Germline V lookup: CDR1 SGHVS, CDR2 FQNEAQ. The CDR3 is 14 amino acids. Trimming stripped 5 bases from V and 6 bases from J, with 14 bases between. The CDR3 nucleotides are TGTGCCAGCAGCACCCGCGACTGGGGCAATGAGCAGTTCTTC. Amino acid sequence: CASSTRDWGNEQFF. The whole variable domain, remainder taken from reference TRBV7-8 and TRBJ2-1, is GAGVSQSPRYKVAKRGQDVALRCDPISGHVSLFWYQQALGQGPEFLTYFQNEAQLDKSGLPSDRFFAERPEGSVSTLKIQRTQQEDSAVYLCASSTRDWGNEQFFGPGTRLTVL.

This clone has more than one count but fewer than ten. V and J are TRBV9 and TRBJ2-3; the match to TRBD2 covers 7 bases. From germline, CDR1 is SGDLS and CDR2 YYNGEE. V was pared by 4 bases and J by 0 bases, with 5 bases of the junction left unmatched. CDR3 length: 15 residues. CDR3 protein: CASSQDSGSTDTQYF. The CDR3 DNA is TGTGCCAGCAGCCAAGATAGCGGGAGCACAGATACGCAGTATTTT. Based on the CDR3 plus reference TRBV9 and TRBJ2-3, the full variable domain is DSGVTQTPKHLITATGQRVTLRCSPRSGDLSVYWYQQSLDQGLQFLIQYYNGEERAKGNILERFSAQQFPDLHSELNLSSLELGDSALYFCASSQDSGSTDTQYFGPGTRLTVL.

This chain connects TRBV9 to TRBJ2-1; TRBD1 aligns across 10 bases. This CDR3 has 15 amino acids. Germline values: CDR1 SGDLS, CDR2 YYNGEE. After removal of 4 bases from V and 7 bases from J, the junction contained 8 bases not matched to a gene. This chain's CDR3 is CASSPRQGAGNEQFF. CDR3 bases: TGTGCCAGCAGCCCCAGACAGGGGGCAGGAAATGAGCAGTTCTTC. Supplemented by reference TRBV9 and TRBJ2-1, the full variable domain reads DSGVTQTPKHLITATGQRVTLRCSPRSGDLSVYWYQQSLDQGLQFLIQYYNGEERAKGNILERFSAQQFPDLHSELNLSSLELGDSALYFCASSPRQGAGNEQFFGPGTRLTVL.

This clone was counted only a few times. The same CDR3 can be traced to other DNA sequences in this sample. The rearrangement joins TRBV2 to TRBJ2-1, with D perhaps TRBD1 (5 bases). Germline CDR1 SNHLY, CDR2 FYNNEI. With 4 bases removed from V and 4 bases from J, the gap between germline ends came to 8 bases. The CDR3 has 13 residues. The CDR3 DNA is TGTGCCAGCAGTGTTGACAGATACAATGAGCAGTTCTTC. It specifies CASSVDRYNEQFF.

In DNA, the CDR3 is TGTGCCAGCAGCTTAGGGGACAGGGGACCCTTTAGGGGGGAGACCCAGTACTTC. This sequence encodes CASSLGDRGPFRGETQYF. This rearrangement joins TRBV7-2 to TRBJ2-5; TRBD1 matches at 10 bases. The CDR3 consists of 18 residues. V lost 1 base to trimming and J lost 5 bases; unmatched junction nucleotides: 13. Looked up from germline, CDR1 is SGHTA and CDR2 is FQGNSA.

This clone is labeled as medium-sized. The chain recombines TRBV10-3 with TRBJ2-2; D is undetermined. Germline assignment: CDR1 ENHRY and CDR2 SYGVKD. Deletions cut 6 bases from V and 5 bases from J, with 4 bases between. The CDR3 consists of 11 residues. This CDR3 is CAISETGELFF. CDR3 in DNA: TGTGCCATCAGCGAGACCGGGGAGCTGTTTTTT.

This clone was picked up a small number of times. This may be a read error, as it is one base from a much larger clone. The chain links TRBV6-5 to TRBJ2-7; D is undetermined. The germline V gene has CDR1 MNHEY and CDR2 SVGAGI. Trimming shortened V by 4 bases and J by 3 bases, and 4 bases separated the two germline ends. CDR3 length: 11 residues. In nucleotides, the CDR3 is TGTGCCAGCAGTTCCTACTACGAGCAGTACTTC. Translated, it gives CASSSYYEQYF.

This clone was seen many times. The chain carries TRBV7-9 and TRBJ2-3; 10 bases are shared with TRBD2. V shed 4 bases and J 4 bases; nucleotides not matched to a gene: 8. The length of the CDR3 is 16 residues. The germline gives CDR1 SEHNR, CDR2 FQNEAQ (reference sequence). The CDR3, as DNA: TGTGCCAGCAGCTCCGCTTCCGGGACTAGCGCAGATACGCAGTATTTT. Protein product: CASSSASGTSADTQYF. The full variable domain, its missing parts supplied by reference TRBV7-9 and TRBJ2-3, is DTGVSQNPRHKITKRGQNVTFRCDPISEHNRLYWYRQTLGQGPEFLTYFQNEAQLEKSRLLSDRFSAERPKGSFSTLEIQRTEQGDSAMYLCASSSASGTSADTQYFGPGTRLTVL.

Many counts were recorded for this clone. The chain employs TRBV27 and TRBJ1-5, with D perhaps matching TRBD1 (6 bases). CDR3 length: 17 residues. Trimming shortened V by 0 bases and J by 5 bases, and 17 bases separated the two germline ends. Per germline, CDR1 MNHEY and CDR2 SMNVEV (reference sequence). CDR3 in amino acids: CASSLSFARGEDQPQHF. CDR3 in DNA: TGTGCCAGCAGTTTATCCTTCGCCAGGGGCGAAGATCAGCCCCAGCATTTT.

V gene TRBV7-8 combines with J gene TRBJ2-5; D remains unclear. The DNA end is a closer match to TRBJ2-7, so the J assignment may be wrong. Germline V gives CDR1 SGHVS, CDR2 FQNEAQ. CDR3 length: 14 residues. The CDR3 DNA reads TGTGCCAGCAGCTTTTCTCTCGAACGGTACGAGCAGTACTTC. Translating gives CASSFSLERYEQYF.

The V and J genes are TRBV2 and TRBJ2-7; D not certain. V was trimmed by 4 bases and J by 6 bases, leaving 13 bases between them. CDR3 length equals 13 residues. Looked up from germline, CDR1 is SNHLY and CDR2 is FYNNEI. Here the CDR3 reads CASSGSRAVEQYF. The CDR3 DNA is TGTGCCAGCAGTGGATCTCGGGCGGTCGAGCAGTACTTC.